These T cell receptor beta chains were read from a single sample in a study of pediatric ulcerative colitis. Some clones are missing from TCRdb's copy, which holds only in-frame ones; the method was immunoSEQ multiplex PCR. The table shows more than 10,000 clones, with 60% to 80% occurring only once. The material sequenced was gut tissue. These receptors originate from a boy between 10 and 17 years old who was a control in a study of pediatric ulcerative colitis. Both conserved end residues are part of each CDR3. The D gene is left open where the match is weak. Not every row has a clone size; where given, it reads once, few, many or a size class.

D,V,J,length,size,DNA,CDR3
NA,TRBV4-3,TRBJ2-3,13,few,TGCGCCAGCAGCGAACCGGGCACAGATACGCAGTATTTT,CASSEPGTDTQYF
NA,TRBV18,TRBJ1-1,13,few,TGTGCCAGCTCACCACCAGGGCCCACTGAAGCTTTCTTT,CASSPPGPTEAFF
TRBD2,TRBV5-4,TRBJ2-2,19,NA,TGTGCCAGCAGCTCGGGAGGACTAGCGGGAGGGCGAGGCACCGGGGAGCTGTTTTTT,CASSSGGLAGGRGTGELFF
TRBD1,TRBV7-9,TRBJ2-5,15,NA,TGTGCCAGCAGCTTACTGGGACAGGGTAAAGAGACCCAGTACTTC,CASSLLGQGKETQYF
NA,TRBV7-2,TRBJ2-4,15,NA,TGTGCCAGCAGCGAGAACTCCGGGGCCAAAAACATTCAGTACTTC,CASSENSGAKNIQYF
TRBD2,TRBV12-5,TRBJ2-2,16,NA,TGTGCTAGTGGTTCCTATAGCGGGAGGGATAACGGGGAGCTGTTTTTT,CASGSYSGRDNGELFF
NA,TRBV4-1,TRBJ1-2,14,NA,TGCGCCAGCAGAGGATTAAGGGAGCCCTATGGCTACACCTTC,CASRGLREPYGYTF
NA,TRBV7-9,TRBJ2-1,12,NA,TGTGCCAGCAGCTTAACTTTGGACAAGCAGTTCTTC,CASSLTLDKQFF
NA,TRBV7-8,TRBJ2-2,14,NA,TGTGCCAGCAGCTTAGTCTCAAACACCGGGGAGCTGTTTTTT,CASSLVSNTGELFF
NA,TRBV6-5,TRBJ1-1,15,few,TGTGCCAGCAGCCTTGGTGGCCCCGGTAACACTGAAGCTTTCTTT,CASSLGGPGNTEAFF
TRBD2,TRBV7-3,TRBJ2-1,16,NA,TGTGCCAGCAGCTTCACTGGCGGGAGGGATAGCGGTGAGCAGTTCTTC,CASSFTGGRDSGEQFF
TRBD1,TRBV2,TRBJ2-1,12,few,TGTGCCAGCAGCGGACAGGACAATGAGCAGTTCTTC,CASSGQDNEQFF
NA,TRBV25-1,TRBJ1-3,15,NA,TGTGCCAGCAGTGATCCCGGGCGCTCTGGAAACACCATATATTTT,CASSDPGRSGNTIYF
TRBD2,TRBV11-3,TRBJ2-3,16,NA,TGTGCCAGCAGCCAAGGGACTAGCGGGAGGACAGATACGCAGTATTTT,CASSQGTSGRTDTQYF
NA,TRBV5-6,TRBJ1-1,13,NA,TGTGCCAGCAGCGTGGACTGGAACACTGAAGCTTTCTTT,CASSVDWNTEAFF
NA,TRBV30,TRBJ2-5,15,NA,TGTGCCTGGAGTGTACAGGGACTAAACCAAGAGACCCAGTACTTC,CAWSVQGLNQETQYF
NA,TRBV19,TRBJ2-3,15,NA,TGTGCCAGTAGTAACACAGGCCAACTCACAGATACGCAGTATTTT,CASSNTGQLTDTQYF
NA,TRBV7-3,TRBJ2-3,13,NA,TGTGCCAGCGCTTCGGGGGCCACAGATACGCAGTATTTT,CASASGATDTQYF
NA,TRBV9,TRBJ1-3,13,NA,TGTGCCAGCAGCGTAGGGACGGGAAACACCATATATTTT,CASSVGTGNTIYF
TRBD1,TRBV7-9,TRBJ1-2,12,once,TGTGCCAGCAGTTTTAACAGGGGAGGCTACACCTTC,CASSFNRGGYTF